The 19 T cell receptor beta chains below come from one sample, sequenced in a study of T-cell memory formation after mild COVID-19 (dated by TCRdb to the early 2020s). The receptor library was made with 5' RACE. Sequencing was performed on an Illumina NovaSeq 6000. Through fastp at Q25 and MiXCR, TCRdb rebuilt clones from the public reads, retaining in-frame beta chains. Entries are consolidated by CDR3 protein sequence, retaining the most common genes and DNA. This sample lists 550,000 to 600,000 distinct CDR3 sequences; about 20% were detected once. The ten top clones hold approximately 8.4% of the sample. The sample consisted of PBMCs or a T cell subset sorted from them (not recorded which). The receptors originated from an adult woman who had mild COVID-19 (a few samples of this study predate the infection). The sample titles of this study are shuffled in the database, so cell type and time point are left out; the donor was told from shared clones.

The chain has TRBV3-1 and TRBJ1-1, with TRBD1 as a possible D gene (5 bases). The CDR3 extends over 15 amino acids. V was pared by 1 base and J by 4 bases, with 13 bases between. Germline V gene data show CDR1 as LGHDT and CDR2 as YNNKEL (reference sequence). The CDR3 nucleotides are TGTGCCAGCAGCCAAGGGAACCCCGGGGCCACTGAAGCTTTCTTT. Encoded protein: CASSQGNPGATEAFF.

A few counts support this clonotype. This chain links TRBV28 with TRBJ2-7; weak D call: TRBD2 (6 bases). This CDR3 is built from 16 residues. Germline CDR1 and CDR2: MDHEN and SYDVKM. Between the trimmed V and J ends, which lost 4 bases and 0 bases, there was a span of 16 bases. The CDR3 loop reads CASSSRLVESSYEQYF. CDR3 in DNA: TGTGCCAGCAGTTCTCGACTAGTCGAGAGCTCCTACGAGCAGTACTTC.

The J gene is TRBJ1-6, the V gene TRBV7-2; D call uncertain. The CDR3 spans 14 residues. Looked up from germline, CDR1 is SGHTA and CDR2 is FQGNSA. V lost 1 base, J lost 17 bases, and 18 bases lay in between. This CDR3 is CASSLDGTTRTVHF. CDR3 DNA sequence: TGTGCCAGCAGCTTAGATGGTACAACCAGGACTGTCCACTTT.

In this sample, this clonotype turned up a few times. This rearrangement joins TRBV9 to TRBJ1-2; no clear D. The CDR3 contains 16 residues. Germline V gene sequence: CDR1 SGDLS, CDR2 YYNGEE. V was pared by 0 bases and J by 0 bases, with 12 bases between. The CDR3: CASSVELEYANYGYTF. For the CDR3, the DNA is TGTGCCAGCAGCGTAGAACTGGAGTACGCTAACTATGGCTACACCTTC.

The chain is built from TRBV15 and TRBJ2-2, with TRBD2 as a possible D gene (6 bases). Germline V gene lookup returns CDR1 LNHNV and CDR2 YYDKDF (reference sequence). V was cut by 0 bases and J by 5 bases, with 13 bases left in between. This CDR3 has 16 residues. CDR3 amino acids: CATSREAGWGTGELFF. In nucleotides, the CDR3 is TGTGCCACCAGCAGAGAGGCGGGGTGGGGAACCGGGGAGCTGTTTTTT.

V gene TRBV4-2 combines with J gene TRBJ2-1; possibly TRBD2 for D (6 bases). The CDR3 spans 16 residues. V shed 1 base and J shed 6 bases, with 16 bases lying between them. Germline loops: CDR1 LGHNA, CDR2 YNFKEQ. In nucleotides, the CDR3 is TGTGCCAGCAGCCAAGGGGGAGGTGGAATCTTCAATGAGCAGTTCTTC. Protein sequence: CASSQGGGGIFNEQFF.

The rearrangement uses TRBV7-2 and TRBJ2-3; 8 bases align to TRBD2. CDR1 is SGHTA, CDR2 FQGNSA, per germline. Trimming at V came to 5 bases and at J to 4 bases, leaving 5 bases not matched to a gene. CDR3 length: 14 residues. The CDR3 DNA reads as TGTGCCAGCAGCGCGGAGCGGGAGTCAGATACGCAGTATTTT. Its protein product is CASSAERESDTQYF.

This clonotype was recorded a few times. V usage is TRBV27 and J usage is TRBJ2-7, with no clear D. The germline V gene has CDR1 MNHEY and CDR2 SMNVEV (reference sequence). V dropped 5 bases and J dropped 4 bases, with 18 bases sitting between them. The CDR3 length is 15 residues. This chain's CDR3 is CASSPWPAQRYEQYF. In nucleotides, the CDR3 is TGTGCCAGCAGTCCCTGGCCTGCCCAGAGGTACGAGCAGTACTTC.

A few counts support this clonotype. The V and J genes are TRBV24-1 and TRBJ1-3, with D maybe TRBD1 (6 bases). The V end lost 3 bases, the J end lost 4 bases, and 12 bases lay between the germline ends. The CDR3 is made up of 15 amino acids. Germline V gene sequence: CDR1 KGHDR, CDR2 SFDVKD. DNA for the CDR3: TGTGCCACCAGTGATCCGACAGACAGGGGAAACACCATATATTTT. The encoded protein is CATSDPTDRGNTIYF.

The chain recombines TRBV20-1 with TRBJ2-5; 8 bases line up with TRBD2. The CDR3 is made up of 16 amino acids. The junction had 13 bases not matched to a gene; V was cut back by 3 bases and J by 4 bases. Germline CDR1 is DFQATT and CDR2 is SNEGSKA (reference sequence). CDR3 in DNA: TGCAGTGCTAGTACGAGGCGGCGGGGGGAGCGAGAGACCCAGTACTTC. Protein sequence: CSASTRRRGERETQYF.

The chain combines TRBV11-3 with TRBJ2-5, with a tentative D call TRBD1 (6 bases). Trimming removed 1 base at V and 4 bases at J, with 19 bases between. Germline V gene lookup returns CDR1 SGHNT and CDR2 YENEEA. There are 17 residues in the CDR3. CDR3 nucleotide sequence: TGTGCCAGCAGCTTAGTACCGGGACAAACCGGGATAGAGACCCAGTACTTC. Amino acids: CASSLVPGQTGIETQYF.

A few counts support this clonotype. The chain uses TRBV30 and TRBJ2-7, with 12 bases lining up with TRBD2. The ends lost 4 bases at V and 7 bases at J; junction bases unmatched: 5. Germline V gene data show CDR1 as GTSNPN and CDR2 as SVGIG (reference sequence). This CDR3 is built from 13 residues. In DNA, the CDR3 is TGTGCCTGGACGACTAGCGGGGGAGCTGAGCAGTACTTC. This gives the protein CAWTTSGGAEQYF.

The J gene is TRBJ2-7, the V gene TRBV2; D gene ambiguous. The germline V gene has CDR1 SNHLY and CDR2 FYNNEI. This CDR3 is built from 11 residues. V lost 6 bases and J lost 9, with 12 bases in between. CDR3 DNA: TGTGCCAGCAGAATTCAGACCGTGCAGTACTTC. Encoded protein: CASRIQTVQYF.

V is TRBV5-1 and J is TRBJ2-1, with 9 nucleotides matching TRBD2. V lost 5 bases and J lost 7; bases outside the gene matches: 7. This CDR3 spans 14 amino acids. Germline V gene data show CDR1 as SGHRS and CDR2 as YFSETQ. CDR3 sequence (DNA): TGCGCCAGCAGTCGGAGCGGGGGGCCGAATGAGCAGTTCTTC. This codes for CASSRSGGPNEQFF.

This clonotype came up a few times. The chain joins TRBV12-3 or TRBV12-4 to TRBJ1-5; unclear D gene. The CDR3 is made up of 12 amino acids. Between the trimmed V and J ends, which lost 5 bases and 7 bases, there was a span of 9 bases. CDR3 amino acids: CASSRLRQPQHF. The CDR3 DNA reads as TGTGCCAGCAGTCGCTTAAGGCAGCCCCAGCATTTT.

This clonotype was seen only a few times. The chain uses TRBV7-2 and TRBJ2-6; 9 positions agree with TRBD1. Germline loops: CDR1 SGHTA, CDR2 FQGNSA. The CDR3 is made up of 15 amino acids. The CDR3 region is CAGDREGSGANVLTF. CDR3 bases: TGTGCTGGGGACAGGGAGGGGTCTGGGGCCAACGTCCTGACTTTC.

J is TRBJ2-1 and V is TRBV5-1, with TRBD2 matching 11 bases. In germline, CDR1 is SGHRS, CDR2 YFSETQ. The ends lost 4 bases at V and 9 bases at J; junction bases unmatched: 9. This CDR3 region has 15 residues. CDR3 amino acids: CASSLTSGRAGEQFF. CDR3 nucleotide sequence: TGCGCCAGCAGCCTCACTAGCGGGAGAGCTGGTGAGCAGTTCTTC.

This clonotype turned up a few times. V is TRBV20-1 and J is TRBJ1-3, with unresolved D. In germline, CDR1 is DFQATT, CDR2 SNEGSKA (reference sequence). The germline V and J ends were trimmed by 4 bases and 0 bases, with 10 bases remaining between them. CDR3 length equals 14 residues. As DNA, the CDR3 is TGCAGTGCTACGCCGACAAGCTCTGGAAACACCATATATTTT. It is translated as CSATPTSSGNTIYF.

The genes are TRBV29-1 and TRBJ2-7, with TRBD1 identical over 7 bases. Losses at the gene ends were 4 bases for V and 2 bases for J; bases not matched to a gene: 8. Germline CDR1 reads SQVTM; CDR2 reads ANQGSEA. The CDR3 runs 14 residues. The CDR3 DNA sequence: TGCAGCGTTGCCCGGGACAGAAAAGCCTACGAGCAGTACTTC. It translates to CSVARDRKAYEQYF.